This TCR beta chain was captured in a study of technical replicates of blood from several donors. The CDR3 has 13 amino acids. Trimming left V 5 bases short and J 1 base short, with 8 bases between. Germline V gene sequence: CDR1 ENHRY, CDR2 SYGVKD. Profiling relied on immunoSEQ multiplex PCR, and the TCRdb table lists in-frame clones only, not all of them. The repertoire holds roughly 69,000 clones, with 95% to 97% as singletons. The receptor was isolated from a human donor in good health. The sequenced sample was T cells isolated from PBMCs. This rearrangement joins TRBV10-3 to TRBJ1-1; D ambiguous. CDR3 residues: CAISSTENTEAFF. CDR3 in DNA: TGTGCCATCAGTTCTACAGAGAACACTGAAGCTTTCTTT.